The 19 T cell receptor beta chains presented below share a single source sample, sequenced in a study of blood T cell repertoires in COVID-19. The assay was immunoSEQ multiplex PCR, and TCRdb's table has in-frame clones only and misses some. The sample holds hundreds of thousands of clones, approximately 80% seen once. The sequenced sample consisted of PBMCs or T cells enriched from blood (not recorded which). Receptor source: a man aged 25 to 40 with acute COVID-19.

This rearrangement joins TRBV5-1 to TRBJ2-7; TRBD1 aligns across 7 bases. Trimming removed 6 bases from V and 6 bases from J; junction bases left unmatched: 21. The V gene's germline CDR1 is SGHRS and CDR2 YFSETQ. The CDR3 extends over 17 amino acids. The CDR3 coding sequence is TGCGCCAGCATCGACCCCTCGTGGTGGACAGGAAAACGCGAGCAGTACTTC. Its protein product is CASIDPSWWTGKREQYF. Based on the CDR3 plus reference TRBV5-1 and TRBJ2-7, the full variable domain is KAGVTQTPRYLIKTRGQQVTLSCSPISGHRSVSWYQQTPGQGLQFLFEYFSETQRNKGNFPGRFSGRQFSNSRSEMNVSTLELGDSALYLCASIDPSWWTGKREQYFGPGTRLTVT.

This chain links TRBV18 with TRBJ1-4, with 11 nucleotides matching TRBD1. CDR3 length equals 13 residues. After removal of 8 bases from V and 8 bases from J, the junction contained 4 bases not matched to a gene. The germline V gene has CDR1 KGHSH and CDR2 LQKENI. The CDR3: CASQDRGHEKLFF. Written as DNA, the CDR3 is TGTGCCAGCCAGGACAGGGGGCACGAAAAACTGTTTTTT.

The V call is TRBV24-1, the J call TRBJ1-2; 7 bases map to TRBD1. Germline lookup yields CDR1 KGHDR and CDR2 SFDVKD. J gave up 5 bases and V 4 bases, and 6 bases lay outside the gene matches. The CDR3 extends over 14 amino acids. The CDR3 region has the DNA TGTGCCACCAGTGACCAGGGACAGACATATGGCTACACCTTC. Amino acids: CATSDQGQTYGYTF.

This rearrangement joins TRBV13 to TRBJ2-1, with 9 bases identical to TRBD1. J lost 9 bases, V lost 8 bases, and 8 bases had no gene match. CDR1 and CDR2 from the germline V gene are PRHDT and FYEKMQ (reference sequence). This CDR3 has 13 residues. This CDR3 reads CASLGQGTPEQFF. CDR3 nucleotides: TGTGCCAGCTTAGGACAGGGGACCCCTGAGCAGTTCTTC.

This chain connects TRBV5-1 to TRBJ2-3; 10 positions match TRBD2. V lost 7 bases and J lost 4; bases outside the gene matches: 9. CDR1 is SGHRS, CDR2 YFSETQ, per germline. This CDR3 is built from 15 residues. CDR3 region: CASDWERGGPDTQYF. CDR3 bases: TGCGCCAGCGACTGGGAGCGGGGGGGCCCAGATACGCAGTATTTT. Complete variable domain (other parts from reference TRBV5-1 and TRBJ2-3): KAGVTQTPRYLIKTRGQQVTLSCSPISGHRSVSWYQQTPGQGLQFLFEYFSETQRNKGNFPGRFSGRQFSNSRSEMNVSTLELGDSALYLCASDWERGGPDTQYFGPGTRLTVL.

The rearrangement uses TRBV5-1 and TRBJ2-3; D not resolved. Germline V gives CDR1 SGHRS, CDR2 YFSETQ. V was trimmed by 1 base and J by 2 bases, leaving 11 bases between them. This CDR3 region has 15 residues. The CDR3 DNA is TGCGCCAGCAGCTTGAGCAGTGGAGTCACAGATACGCAGTATTTT. Translating it yields CASSLSSGVTDTQYF.

This chain uses TRBV7-9 with TRBJ1-3, with TRBD1 identical over 9 bases. Looked up from germline, CDR1 is SEHNR and CDR2 is FQNEAQ (reference sequence). With 5 bases clipped from V and 4 bases from J, the junction kept 6 bases outside the gene matches. The CDR3 covers 15 residues. Here the CDR3 reads CASSTGQGFGNTIYF. The DNA for the CDR3 is TGTGCCAGCAGCACGGGACAGGGCTTCGGAAACACCATATATTTT.

This clone was seen more than once but under ten times. For the CDR3, the DNA is TGTGCCAGCAGCTGGATAGCGGGGCTAAGCACAGATACGCAGTATTTT. Protein: CASSWIAGLSTDTQYF. The rearrangement links TRBV7-2 to TRBJ2-3; TRBD2 aligns across 8 bases. V shed 4 bases, J shed 0 bases, and the junction held 6 bases outside the gene matches. The CDR3 is 16 amino acids. Germline-derived CDR1 and CDR2 are SGHTA and FQGNSA.

This clone was seen just once. This rearrangement joins TRBV5-1 to TRBJ2-5; 12 positions agree with TRBD1. With 4 bases clipped from V and 1 base from J, the junction kept 2 bases outside the gene matches. The germline gives CDR1 SGHRS, CDR2 YFSETQ. This CDR3 has 15 residues. The CDR3, as DNA: TGCGCCAGCAGCGGGGGACAGGGGGCCCAAGAGACCCAGTACTTC. It specifies CASSGGQGAQETQYF.

This chain uses TRBV28 with TRBJ1-1; D remains unclear. Germline V lookup: CDR1 MDHEN, CDR2 SYDVKM. The CDR3 contains 13 residues. Trimming cost V 11 bases and J 1 base, with 14 bases left between them. The CDR3 nucleotides read TGTGCCGCCCGGCCTCCAGGGAACACTGAAGCTTTCTTT. Its protein product is CAARPPGNTEAFF.

The chain is built from TRBV19 and TRBJ1-5; D not certain. The CDR3 sequence is 14 residues long. Germline V gene data show CDR1 as LNHDA and CDR2 as SQIVND (reference sequence). Between the trimmed V and J ends, which lost 0 bases and 2 bases, there was a span of 5 bases. The DNA of the CDR3 is TGTGCCAGTAGTATAGATGCAGGCAATCAGCCCCAGCATTTT. The encoded protein is CASSIDAGNQPQHF.

The chain is built from TRBV25-1 and TRBJ1-2; TRBD1 is a possible D gene (6 bases). Between the trimmed V and J ends, which lost 0 bases and 6 bases, there was a span of 14 bases. The CDR3 consists of 15 residues. Per the germline V gene, CDR1 is MGHDK and CDR2 is SYGVNS. Here the CDR3 reads CASSEYPSQGHGYTF. DNA of the CDR3: TGTGCCAGCAGTGAATACCCTAGTCAGGGGCATGGCTACACCTTC.

This sequence joins TRBV3-1 (or the pseudogene TRBV3-2) and TRBJ2-5, with D unresolved. CDR1 is LGHDT, CDR2 YNNKEL, per germline (reference sequence). The germline V and J ends were trimmed by 4 bases and 9 bases, with 12 bases remaining between them. The CDR3 has 12 amino acids. CDR3 amino acids: CASSPGERAQYF. The CDR3 coding sequence is TGTGCCAGCAGCCCCGGAGAACGGGCCCAGTACTTC.

The rearrangement uses TRBV7-6 and TRBJ2-6; D remains ambiguous. From germline, CDR1 is SGHVS and CDR2 FNYEAQ. The CDR3 sequence is 17 residues long. Trimming pared 1 base from V and 0 bases from J, leaving 10 bases between. CDR3 in DNA: TGTGCCAGCAGCTTAGGCAGATTTCGCTCTGGGGCCAACGTCCTGACTTTC. Protein sequence: CASSLGRFRSGANVLTF.

This sequence joins TRBV27 and TRBJ2-1; the match to TRBD2 covers 10 bases. V lost 6 bases, J lost 6 bases, and 17 bases stayed unmatched. CDR1 is MNHEY, CDR2 SMNVEV, per germline (reference sequence). The CDR3 covers 18 residues. This chain's CDR3 is CASRRTTSGVGWGNEQFF. CDR3 DNA: TGTGCCAGCAGACGCACAACTAGCGGGGTGGGCTGGGGCAATGAGCAGTTCTTC.

The chain employs TRBV28 and TRBJ1-2; the match to TRBD1 covers 7 bases. Trimming cost V 4 bases and J 2 bases; bases outside gene matches: 4. The CDR3 runs 14 residues. Germline loops: CDR1 MDHEN, CDR2 SYDVKM. CDR3 nucleotides: TGTGCCAGCAGTTCGGGGGACAGAAACTATGGCTACACCTTC. Protein: CASSSGDRNYGYTF.

The V gene is TRBV24-1, the J gene TRBJ2-2, with D maybe TRBD2 (6 bases). V lost 6 bases and J 1 base, leaving 11 bases between the germline ends. The CDR3 runs 15 residues. Germline V gene data show CDR1 as KGHDR and CDR2 as SFDVKD. CDR3 nucleotide sequence: TGTGCCACCAGTCTCAAGGGAGGGAACACCGGGGAGCTGTTTTTT. Residues: CATSLKGGNTGELFF.

The J gene is TRBJ1-1, the V gene TRBV5-1; weak D call: TRBD1 (6 bases). Trimming left V 3 bases short and J 4 bases short, with 16 bases between. This CDR3 comprises 15 residues. Germline V gene sequence: CDR1 SGHRS, CDR2 YFSETQ. CDR3 loop: CASSSNRESGTEAFF. As DNA, the CDR3 is TGCGCCAGCAGCTCCAACAGGGAGAGCGGCACTGAAGCTTTCTTT.

This clone appeared once. This chain connects TRBV9 to TRBJ1-6, with D unclear. There are 15 residues in the CDR3. CDR1 and CDR2 from the germline V gene are SGDLS and YYNGEE. V lost 1 base to trimming and J lost 6 bases, with 11 bases between them. The CDR3 spells CASSVFRLGNSPLHF. CDR3 sequence (DNA): TGTGCCAGCAGCGTATTCAGGCTTGGTAATTCACCCCTCCACTTT. The full variable domain, completed using reference TRBV9 and TRBJ1-6, is DSGVTQTPKHLITATGQRVTLRCSPRSGDLSVYWYQQSLDQGLQFLIQYYNGEERAKGNILERFSAQQFPDLHSELNLSSLELGDSALYFCASSVFRLGNSPLHFGNGTRLTVT.